This T cell receptor (beta chain) is from a study of shared clonotypes between healthy human individuals. In the study overall: Three plates were used per donor for CD4 naive, three for CD4 memory, two for CD8 naive and one for CD8 memory. Study results and limitations: The study found lower generation probabilities in non-shared clonotypes than in those shared by all four donors.

This CDR3 has 13 amino acids. Trimming removed 4 bases at V and 0 bases at J, with 6 bases between. Germline CDR1 reads SGHDN; CDR2 reads FVKESK. In regard to this clone: The antigen is not known. Different DNA sequences within this sample yield the same CDR3.

The sorted-subset replicate PCRs were given 200 ng DNA, which is around 29,000 T cell genomes. TCRdb's table, derived via immunoSEQ multiplex PCR, lists solely in-frame clones and lacks some. The sample includes about 2.4 million clones, over 85% seen only once; the top ten take 0.35% to 0.45%. The sequence derives from a young man in good health. Some clones in this sample may be carry-over from other donors' samples. Sequencing was carried out using naive CD4+ T cells from PBMCs. Subset specified: CD45RA+ positively selected. The chain carries TRBV14 and TRBJ1-1; no clear D gene. The CDR3 nucleotides are TGTGCCAGCAGCCGACACCTGAACACTGAAGCTTTCTTT. Translated: CASSRHLNTEAFF.